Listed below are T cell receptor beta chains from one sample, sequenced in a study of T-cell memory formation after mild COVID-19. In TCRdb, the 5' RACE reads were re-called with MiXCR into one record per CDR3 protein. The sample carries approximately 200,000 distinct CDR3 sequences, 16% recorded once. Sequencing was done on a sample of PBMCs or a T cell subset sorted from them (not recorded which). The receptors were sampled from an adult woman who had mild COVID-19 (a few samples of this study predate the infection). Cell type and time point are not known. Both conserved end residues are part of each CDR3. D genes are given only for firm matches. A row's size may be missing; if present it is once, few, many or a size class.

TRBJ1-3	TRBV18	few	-	CASSLSESGNTIYF	TGTGCCAGCTCACTGAGCGAGTCGGGAAACACCATATATTTT
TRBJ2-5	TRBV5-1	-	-	CASSSRDSSETQYF	TGCGCCAGCAGCTCCCGGGACTCGAGTGAGACCCAGTACTTC
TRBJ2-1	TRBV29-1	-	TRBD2	CSVALAGHNEQFF	TGCAGCGTTGCCCTAGCGGGTCACAATGAGCAGTTCTTC
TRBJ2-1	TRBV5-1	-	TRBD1	CASSLETGSYNEQFF	TGCGCCAGCAGCTTGGAGACAGGGTCCTACAATGAGCAGTTCTTC
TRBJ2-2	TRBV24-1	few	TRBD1	CATRDSRVSKTGELFF	TGTGCCACAAGGGACAGCCGTGTGTCTAAGACCGGGGAGCTGTTTTTT
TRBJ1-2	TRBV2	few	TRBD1	CASRATGTGPRYGYTF	TGTGCCAGCAGGGCAACCGGGACAGGACCTCGCTATGGCTACACCTTC
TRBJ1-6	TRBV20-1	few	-	CSAPAWESLNSPLHF	TGCAGTGCCCCGGCGTGGGAGAGTCTTAATTCACCCCTCCACTTT
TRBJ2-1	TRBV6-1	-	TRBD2	CASRPSGETNEQFF	TGTGCCAGCCGACCTAGCGGGGAGACCAATGAGCAGTTCTTC
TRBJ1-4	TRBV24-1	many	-	CATSDSRTDANEKLFF	TGTGCCACCAGTGATTCCAGGACGGATGCTAATGAAAAACTGTTTTTT
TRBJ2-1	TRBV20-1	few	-	CSEVGGSSYNEQFF	TGCAGTGAGGTAGGGGGTAGCTCCTACAATGAGCAGTTCTTC
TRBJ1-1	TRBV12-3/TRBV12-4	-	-	CASSLGTLLGEAFF	TGTGCCAGCAGTTTGGGGACTCTCTTAGGTGAAGCTTTCTTT
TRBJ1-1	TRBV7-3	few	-	CASSFSMNTEAFF	TGTGCCAGCAGTTTCTCCATGAACACTGAAGCTTTCTTT
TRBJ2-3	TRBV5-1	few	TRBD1	CASSSILTGGADTQYF	TGCGCCAGCAGCTCGATACTGACAGGGGGCGCGGATACGCAGTATTTT
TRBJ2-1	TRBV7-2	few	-	CASSLGLRFGKISSYNEQFF	TGTGCCAGCAGCCTAGGTTTGCGATTCGGCAAGATAAGCTCCTACAATGAGCAGTTCTTC
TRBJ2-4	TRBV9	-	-	CASSVDPVGGNIQYF	TGTGCCAGCAGCGTGGACCCGGTGGGTGGAAACATTCAGTACTTC
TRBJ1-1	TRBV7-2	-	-	CASSSSGQGATEAFF	TGTGCCAGCAGCTCCTCCGGGCAGGGTGCAACTGAAGCTTTCTTT
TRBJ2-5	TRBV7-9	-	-	CASSLEARQTQYF	TGTGCCAGCAGCTTAGAGGCGAGACAGACCCAGTACTTC
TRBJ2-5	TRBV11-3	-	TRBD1	CASSLGPGQGFSQETQYF	TGTGCCAGCAGCTTAGGACCGGGACAGGGCTTCTCTCAAGAGACCCAGTACTTC
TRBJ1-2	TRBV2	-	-	CASRPGPNGYTF	TGTGCCAGCAGACCAGGTCCTAATGGCTACACCTTC
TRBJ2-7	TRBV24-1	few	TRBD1	CATSKGQGFAEQYF	TGTGCCACCAGTAAAGGACAGGGGTTCGCCGAGCAGTACTTC
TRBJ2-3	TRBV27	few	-	CASSFLRGAADTQYF	TGTGCCAGCAGTTTCCTACGGGGGGCGGCAGATACGCAGTATTTT
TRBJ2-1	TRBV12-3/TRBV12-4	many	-	CASSFRPDYNEQFF	TGTGCCAGCAGTTTTCGGCCAGACTACAATGAGCAGTTCTTC
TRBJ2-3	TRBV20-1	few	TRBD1	CSAPPDREWTDTQYF	TGCAGTGCTCCACCGGACAGGGAATGGACGGATACGCAGTATTTT
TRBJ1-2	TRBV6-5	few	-	CASRSQGANYGYTF	TGTGCCAGCAGGTCACAGGGAGCTAACTATGGCTACACCTTC
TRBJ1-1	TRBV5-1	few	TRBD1	CASSFTGTVNTEAFF	TGCGCCAGCAGCTTTACCGGGACAGTGAACACTGAAGCTTTCTTT
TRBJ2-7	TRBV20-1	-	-	CSATYNYEQYF	TGCAGTGCTACCTACAACTACGAGCAGTACTTC
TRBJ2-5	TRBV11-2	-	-	CASSNRVGETQYF	TGTGCCAGCAGCAATAGGGTAGGGGAGACCCAGTACTTC
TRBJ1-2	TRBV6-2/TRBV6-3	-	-	CASSYSPGRGRNYGYTF	TGTGCCAGCAGTTACTCGCCAGGGCGGGGACGCAACTATGGCTACACCTTC
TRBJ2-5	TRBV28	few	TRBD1	CASSLSTGIGTPQYF	TGTGCCAGCAGTTTATCGACAGGGATCGGTACTCCCCAGTACTTC
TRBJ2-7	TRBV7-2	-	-	CASSFLGEQYF	TGTGCCAGCAGCTTTCTCGGGGAGCAGTACTTC
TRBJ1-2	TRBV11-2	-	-	CASRQDGGFYGYTF	TGTGCCAGCCGACAAGATGGGGGGTTCTATGGCTACACCTTC
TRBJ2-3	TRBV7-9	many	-	CASSPSSSTDTQYF	TGTGCCAGCAGCCCAAGTAGTTCCACAGATACGCAGTATTTT
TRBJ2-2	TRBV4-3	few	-	CASSQDFGVHGELFF	TGCGCCAGCAGCCAAGATTTTGGTGTGCACGGGGAGCTGTTTTTT
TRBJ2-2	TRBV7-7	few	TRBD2	CASSLGLAGASNTGELFF	TGTGCCAGCAGCTTAGGACTAGCGGGGGCTTCGAACACCGGGGAGCTGTTTTTT
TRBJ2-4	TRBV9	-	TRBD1	CASSVGDRAYIQYF	TGTGCCAGCAGCGTAGGGGACAGGGCTTACATTCAGTACTTC
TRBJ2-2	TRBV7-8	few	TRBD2	CASSSRTSGRAVDTGELFF	TGTGCCAGCAGCTCGAGGACTAGCGGGAGGGCCGTCGACACCGGGGAGCTGTTTTTT
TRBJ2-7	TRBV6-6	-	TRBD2	CASTVAGLFYEQYF	TGTGCCAGCACCGTGGCGGGACTATTCTACGAGCAGTACTTC
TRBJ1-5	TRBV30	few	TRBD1	CAWSKGQGNNQPQHF	TGTGCCTGGAGTAAAGGACAGGGGAACAATCAGCCCCAGCATTTT
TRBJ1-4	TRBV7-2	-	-	CASSLGSAKGEKLFF	TGTGCCAGCAGCTTAGGGTCGGCCAAGGGTGAAAAACTGTTTTTT
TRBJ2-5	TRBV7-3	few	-	CASSSSTRQETKYF	TGTGCCAGCAGCTCGTCCACTAGACAAGAGACCAAGTACTTC
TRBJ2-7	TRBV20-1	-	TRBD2	CSARSGGASYEQYF	TGCAGTGCAAGGAGCGGGGGGGCCTCCTACGAGCAGTACTTC
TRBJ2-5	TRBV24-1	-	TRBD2	CATSDLTTSVTETQYF	TGTGCCACCAGTGATTTGACTACTAGCGTCACAGAGACCCAGTACTTC
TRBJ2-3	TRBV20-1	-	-	CSARSPSAEADTQYF	TGCAGTGCTAGAAGTCCCTCTGCGGAGGCGGATACGCAGTATTTT
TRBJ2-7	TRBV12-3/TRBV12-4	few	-	CASSPTLGGQYF	TGTGCCAGCAGCCCCACTTTGGGTGGACAGTACTTC
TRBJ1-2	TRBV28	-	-	CASSLTPRESRGYTF	TGTGCCAGCAGTTTGACGCCCCGGGAGTCGCGTGGCTACACCTTC
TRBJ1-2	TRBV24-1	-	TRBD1	CATSDPRRQGAGGYTF	TGTGCCACCAGTGATCCCAGAAGACAGGGTGCGGGCGGCTACACCTTC